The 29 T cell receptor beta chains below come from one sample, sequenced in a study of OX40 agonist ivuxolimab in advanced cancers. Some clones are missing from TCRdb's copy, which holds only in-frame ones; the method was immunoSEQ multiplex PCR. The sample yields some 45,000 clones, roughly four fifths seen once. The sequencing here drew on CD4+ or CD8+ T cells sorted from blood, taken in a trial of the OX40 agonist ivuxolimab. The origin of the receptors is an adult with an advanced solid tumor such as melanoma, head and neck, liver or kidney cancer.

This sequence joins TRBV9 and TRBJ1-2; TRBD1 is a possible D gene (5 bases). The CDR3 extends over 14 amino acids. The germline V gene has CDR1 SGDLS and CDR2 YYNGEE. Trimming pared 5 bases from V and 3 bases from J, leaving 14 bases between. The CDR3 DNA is TGTGCCAGCAGTAGGCAGGGTCCCCACTATGGCTACACCTTC. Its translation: CASSRQGPHYGYTF. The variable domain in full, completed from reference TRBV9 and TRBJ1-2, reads DSGVTQTPKHLITATGQRVTLRCSPRSGDLSVYWYQQSLDQGLQFLIQYYNGEERAKGNILERFSAQQFPDLHSELNLSSLELGDSALYFCASSRQGPHYGYTFGSGTRLTVV.

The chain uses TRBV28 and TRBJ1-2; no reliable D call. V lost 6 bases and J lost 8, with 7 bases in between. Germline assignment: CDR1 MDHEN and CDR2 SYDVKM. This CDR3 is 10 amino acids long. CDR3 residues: CASSSNGYTF. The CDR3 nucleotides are TGTGCCAGCAGCTCTAACGGCTACACCTTC.

Here the CDR3 reads CASSLGGRREMTNIQYF. The CDR3 region has the DNA TGTGCCAGCAGCTTGGGGGGACGGAGGGAGATGACTAACATTCAGTACTTC. V and J are TRBV5-4 and TRBJ2-4; a weak D match, TRBD2 (6 bases). Germline loops: CDR1 SGHNT, CDR2 YYREEE (reference sequence). The CDR3 sequence is 17 residues long. The ends were cut back, 0 bases at V and 7 bases at J, with 20 bases in the middle.

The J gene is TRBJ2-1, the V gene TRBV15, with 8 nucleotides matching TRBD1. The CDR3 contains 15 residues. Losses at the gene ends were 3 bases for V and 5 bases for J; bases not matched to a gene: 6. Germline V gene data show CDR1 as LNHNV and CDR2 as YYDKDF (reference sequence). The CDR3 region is CATSSPRDRNNEQFF. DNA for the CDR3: TGTGCCACCAGCAGCCCTCGGGACAGGAACAATGAGCAGTTCTTC. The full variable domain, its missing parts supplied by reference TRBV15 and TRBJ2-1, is DAMVIQNPRYQVTQFGKPVTLSCSQTLNHNVMYWYQQKSSQAPKLLFHYYDKDFNNEADTPDNFQSRRPNTSFCFLDIRSPGLGDTAMYLCATSSPRDRNNEQFFGPGTRLTVL.

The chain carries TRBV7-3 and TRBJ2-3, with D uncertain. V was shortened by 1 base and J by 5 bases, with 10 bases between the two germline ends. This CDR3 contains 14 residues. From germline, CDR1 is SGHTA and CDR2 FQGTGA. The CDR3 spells CASSLSPIGDTQYF. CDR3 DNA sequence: TGTGCCAGCAGCTTAAGCCCTATCGGAGATACGCAGTATTTT.

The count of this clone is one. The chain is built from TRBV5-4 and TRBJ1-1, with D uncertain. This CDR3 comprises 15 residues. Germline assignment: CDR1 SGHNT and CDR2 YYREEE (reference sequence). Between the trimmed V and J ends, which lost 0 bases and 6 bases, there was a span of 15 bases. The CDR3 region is CASSLASVGWAEAFF. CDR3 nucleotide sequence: TGTGCCAGCAGCTTGGCATCGGTGGGGTGGGCTGAAGCTTTCTTT.

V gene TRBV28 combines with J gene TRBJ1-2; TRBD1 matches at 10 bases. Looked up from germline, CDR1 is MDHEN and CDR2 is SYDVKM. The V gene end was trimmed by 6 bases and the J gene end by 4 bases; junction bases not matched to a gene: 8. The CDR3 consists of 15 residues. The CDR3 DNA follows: TGTGCCAGCAGCTTCCGGGACAGGGGATCCTATGGCTACACCTTC. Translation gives CASSFRDRGSYGYTF.

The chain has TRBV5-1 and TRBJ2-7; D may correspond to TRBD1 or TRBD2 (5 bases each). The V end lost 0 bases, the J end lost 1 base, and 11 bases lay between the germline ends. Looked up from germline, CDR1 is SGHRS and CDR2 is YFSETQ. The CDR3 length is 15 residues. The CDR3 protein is CASSLVVGGSYEQYF. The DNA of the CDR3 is TGCGCCAGCAGCTTGGTCGTTGGGGGATCCTACGAGCAGTACTTC.

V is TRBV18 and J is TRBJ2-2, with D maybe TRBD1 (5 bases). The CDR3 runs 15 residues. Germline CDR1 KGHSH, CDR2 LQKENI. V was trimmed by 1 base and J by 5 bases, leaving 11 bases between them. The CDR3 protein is CASSPLRGQTGELFF. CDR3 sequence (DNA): TGTGCCAGCTCACCACTTAGGGGCCAAACCGGGGAGCTGTTTTTT.

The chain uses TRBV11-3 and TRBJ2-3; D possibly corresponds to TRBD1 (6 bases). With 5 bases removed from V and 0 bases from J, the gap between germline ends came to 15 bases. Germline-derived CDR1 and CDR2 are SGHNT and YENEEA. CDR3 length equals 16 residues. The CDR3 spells CASSHGTSPSTDTQYF. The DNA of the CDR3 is TGTGCCAGCAGCCACGGGACATCTCCTAGCACAGATACGCAGTATTTT.

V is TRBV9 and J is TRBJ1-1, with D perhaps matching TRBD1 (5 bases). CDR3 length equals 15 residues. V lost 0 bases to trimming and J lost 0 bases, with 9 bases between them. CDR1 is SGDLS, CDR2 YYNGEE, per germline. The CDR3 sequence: CASSVATALNTEAFF. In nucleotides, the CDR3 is TGTGCCAGCAGCGTAGCGACAGCATTGAACACTGAAGCTTTCTTT.

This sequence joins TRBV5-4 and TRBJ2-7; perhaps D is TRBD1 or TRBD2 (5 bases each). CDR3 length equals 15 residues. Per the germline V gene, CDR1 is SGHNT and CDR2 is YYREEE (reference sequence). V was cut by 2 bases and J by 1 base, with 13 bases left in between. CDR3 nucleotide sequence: TGTGCCAGCAGCTTCCCGGGACGCTTATCCTACGAGCAGTACTTC. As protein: CASSFPGRLSYEQYF.

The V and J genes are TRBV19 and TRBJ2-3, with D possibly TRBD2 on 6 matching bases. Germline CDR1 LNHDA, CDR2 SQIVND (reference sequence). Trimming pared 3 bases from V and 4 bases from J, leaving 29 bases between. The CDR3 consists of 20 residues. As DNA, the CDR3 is TGTGCCAGTAGTATGTGGGCCGGGACTTCGATAGGATCTTTAGCAGATACGCAGTATTTT. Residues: CASSMWAGTSIGSLADTQYF. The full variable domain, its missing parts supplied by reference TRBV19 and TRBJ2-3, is DGGITQSPKYLFRKEGQNVTLSCEQNLNHDAMYWYRQDPGQGLRLIYYSQIVNDFQKGDIAEGYSVSREKKESFPLTVTSAQKNPTAFYLCASSMWAGTSIGSLADTQYFGPGTRLTVL.

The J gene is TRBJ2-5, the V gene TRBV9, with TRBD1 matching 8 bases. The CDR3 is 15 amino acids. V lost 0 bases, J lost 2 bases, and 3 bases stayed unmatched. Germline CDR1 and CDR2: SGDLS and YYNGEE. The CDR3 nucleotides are TGTGCCAGCAGCGTAGAAGACAGGGGACAAGAGACCCAGTACTTC. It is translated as CASSVEDRGQETQYF.

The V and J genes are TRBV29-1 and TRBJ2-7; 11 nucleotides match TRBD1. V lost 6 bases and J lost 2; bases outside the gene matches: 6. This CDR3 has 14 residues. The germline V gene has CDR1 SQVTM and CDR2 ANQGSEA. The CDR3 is CSVPGQGATYEQYF. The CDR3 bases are TGCAGCGTCCCCGGACAGGGGGCGACCTACGAGCAGTACTTC.

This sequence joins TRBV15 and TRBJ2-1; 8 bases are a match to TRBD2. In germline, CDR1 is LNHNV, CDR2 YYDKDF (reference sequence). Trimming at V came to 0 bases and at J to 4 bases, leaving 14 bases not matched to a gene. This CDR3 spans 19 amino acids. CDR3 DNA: TGTGCCACCAGCAGAGATAGAACTAGCGGACTCCGAGGTTACAATGAGCAGTTCTTC. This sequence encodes CATSRDRTSGLRGYNEQFF.

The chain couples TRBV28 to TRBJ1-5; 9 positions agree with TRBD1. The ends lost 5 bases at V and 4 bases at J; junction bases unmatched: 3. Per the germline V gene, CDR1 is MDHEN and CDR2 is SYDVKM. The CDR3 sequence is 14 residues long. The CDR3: CASSGTGWNQPQHF. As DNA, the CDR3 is TGTGCCAGCAGTGGGACAGGGTGGAATCAGCCCCAGCATTTT.

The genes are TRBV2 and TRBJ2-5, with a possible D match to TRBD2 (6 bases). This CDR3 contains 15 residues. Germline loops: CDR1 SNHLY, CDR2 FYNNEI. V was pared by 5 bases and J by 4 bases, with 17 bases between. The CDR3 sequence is CASSRGAGFGETQYF. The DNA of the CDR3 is TGTGCCAGCAGTAGAGGAGCGGGCTTCGGAGAGACCCAGTACTTC. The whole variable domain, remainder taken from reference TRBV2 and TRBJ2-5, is EPEVTQTPSHQVTQMGQEVILRCVPISNHLYFYWYRQILGQKVEFLVSFYNNEISEKSEIFDDQFSVERPDGSNFTLKIRSTKLEDSAMYFCASSRGAGFGETQYFGPGTRLLVL.

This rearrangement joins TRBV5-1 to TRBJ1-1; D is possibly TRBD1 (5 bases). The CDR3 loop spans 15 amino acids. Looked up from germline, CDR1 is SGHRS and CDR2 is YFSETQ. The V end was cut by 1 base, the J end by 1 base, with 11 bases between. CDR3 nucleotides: TGCGCCAGCAGCTTGACCGCAGGGACGAACACTGAAGCTTTCTTT. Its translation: CASSLTAGTNTEAFF.

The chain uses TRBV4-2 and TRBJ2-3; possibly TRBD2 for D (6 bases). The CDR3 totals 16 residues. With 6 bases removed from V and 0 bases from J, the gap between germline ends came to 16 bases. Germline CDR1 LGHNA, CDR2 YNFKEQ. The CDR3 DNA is TGTGCCAGCAGACGAGGTGGCGGGGAGAGCACAGATACGCAGTATTTT. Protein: CASRRGGGESTDTQYF.

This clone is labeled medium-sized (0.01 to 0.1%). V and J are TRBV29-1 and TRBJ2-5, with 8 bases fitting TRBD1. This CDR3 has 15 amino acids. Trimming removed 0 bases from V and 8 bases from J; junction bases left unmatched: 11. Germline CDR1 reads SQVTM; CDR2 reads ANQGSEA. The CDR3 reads CSVEDGRGRTETQYF. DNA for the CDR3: TGCAGCGTTGAAGATGGCAGGGGGCGAACCGAAACCCAGTACTTC. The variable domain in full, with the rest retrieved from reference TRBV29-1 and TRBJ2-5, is SAVISQKPSRDICQRGTSLTIQCQVDSQVTMMFWYRQQPGQSLTLIATANQGSEATYESGFVIDKFPISRPNLTFSTLTVSNMSPEDSSIYLCSVEDGRGRTETQYFGPGTRLLVL.

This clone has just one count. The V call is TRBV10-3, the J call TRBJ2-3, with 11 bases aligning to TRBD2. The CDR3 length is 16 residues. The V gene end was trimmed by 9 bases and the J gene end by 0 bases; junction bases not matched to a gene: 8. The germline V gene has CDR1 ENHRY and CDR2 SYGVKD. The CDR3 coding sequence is TGTGCCATTATGACTAGCGGGGCCTCTAGCACAGATACGCAGTATTTT. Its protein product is CAIMTSGASSTDTQYF.

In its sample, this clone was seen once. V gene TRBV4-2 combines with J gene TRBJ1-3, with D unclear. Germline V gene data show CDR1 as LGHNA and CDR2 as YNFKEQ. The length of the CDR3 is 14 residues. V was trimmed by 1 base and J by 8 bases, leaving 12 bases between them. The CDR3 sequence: CASSQAGLSDTIYF. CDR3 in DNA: TGTGCCAGCAGCCAAGCGGGCCTATCCGACACCATATATTTT.

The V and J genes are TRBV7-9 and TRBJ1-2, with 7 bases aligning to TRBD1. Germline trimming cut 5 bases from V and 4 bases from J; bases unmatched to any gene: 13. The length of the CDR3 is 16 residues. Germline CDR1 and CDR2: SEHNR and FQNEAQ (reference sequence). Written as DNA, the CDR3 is TGTGCCAGCAGCGCCCAGGGAGGGGGCACAAGCTATGGCTACACCTTC. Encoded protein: CASSAQGGGTSYGYTF. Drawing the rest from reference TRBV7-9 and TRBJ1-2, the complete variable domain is DTGVSQNPRHKITKRGQNVTFRCDPISEHNRLYWYRQTLGQGPEFLTYFQNEAQLEKSRLLSDRFSAERPKGSFSTLEIQRTEQGDSAMYLCASSAQGGGTSYGYTFGSGTRLTVV.

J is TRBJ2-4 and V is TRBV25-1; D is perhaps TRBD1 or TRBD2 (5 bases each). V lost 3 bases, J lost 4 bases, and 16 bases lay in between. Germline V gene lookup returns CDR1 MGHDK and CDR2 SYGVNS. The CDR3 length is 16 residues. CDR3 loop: CASSEGRDGEKNIQYF. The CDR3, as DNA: TGTGCCAGCAGTGAGGGTAGGGACGGTGAGAAAAACATTCAGTACTTC.

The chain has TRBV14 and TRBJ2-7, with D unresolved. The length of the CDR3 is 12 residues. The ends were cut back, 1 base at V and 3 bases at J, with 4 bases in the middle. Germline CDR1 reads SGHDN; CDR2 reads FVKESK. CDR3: CASSQGVYEQYF. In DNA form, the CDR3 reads TGTGCCAGCAGCCAAGGAGTCTACGAGCAGTACTTC.

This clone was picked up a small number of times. The CDR3 sequence is CASSPDSLRGETQYF. The CDR3 DNA is TGTGCCAGTAGTCCGGACAGCCTTAGGGGAGAGACCCAGTACTTC. The gene calls are TRBV19 and TRBJ2-5; D may be TRBD1 (6 bases). Germline CDR1 and CDR2: LNHDA and SQIVND (reference sequence). The CDR3 totals 15 residues. V was cut by 5 bases and J by 4 bases, with 17 bases left in between.

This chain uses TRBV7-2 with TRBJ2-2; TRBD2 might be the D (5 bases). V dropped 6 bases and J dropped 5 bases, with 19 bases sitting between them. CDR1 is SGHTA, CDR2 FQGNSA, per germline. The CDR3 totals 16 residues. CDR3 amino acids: CASSLRTQALTGELFF. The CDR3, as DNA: TGTGCCAGCAGTCTTCGGACTCAAGCGTTAACCGGGGAGCTGTTTTTT.

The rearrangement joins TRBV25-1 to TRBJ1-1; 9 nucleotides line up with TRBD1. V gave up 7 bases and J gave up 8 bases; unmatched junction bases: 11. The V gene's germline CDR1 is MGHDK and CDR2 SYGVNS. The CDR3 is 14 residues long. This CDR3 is CASKDTGGGREAFF. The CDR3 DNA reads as TGTGCCAGCAAGGACACAGGGGGCGGCCGGGAAGCTTTCTTT.